Shown below are 32 T cell receptor beta chains from a single sample sequenced in a study of T cell changes during pregnancy in multiple sclerosis. The method was immunoSEQ multiplex PCR; TCRdb's version includes in-frame clones alone and lacks a portion of them. The top ten hold approximately 0.68% of the sample, which has about 52,000 clones, roughly 92% seen once. The sequences come from CD4+ T cells from peripheral blood mononuclear cells, collected in the third trimester of pregnancy. The receptors here all came from a female donor with multiple sclerosis, enrolled in a pregnancy study.

The genes are TRBV7-2 and TRBJ2-7; D is undetermined. Deletions cut 3 bases from V and 3 bases from J, with 3 bases between. Germline loops: CDR1 SGHTA, CDR2 FQGNSA. This CDR3 spans 11 amino acids. The CDR3 sequence is CASSLSYEQYF. In DNA, the CDR3 is TGTGCCAGCAGCTTGAGCTACGAGCAGTACTTC.

The chain carries TRBV9 and TRBJ1-2, with D uncertain. V shed 4 bases and J shed 8 bases, with 18 bases lying between them. Per the germline V gene, CDR1 is SGDLS and CDR2 is YYNGEE. The CDR3 totals 14 residues. The CDR3 spells CASSPDLTGTGYTF. CDR3 sequence (DNA): TGTGCCAGCAGCCCAGACCTCACGGGAACGGGCTACACCTTC.

Here the CDR3 DNA reads TGCGCCAGCAGTGCCAGCGGGGGGAGCACAGATACGCAGTATTTT. Protein: CASSASGGSTDTQYF. The genes are TRBV10-2 and TRBJ2-3; 9 nucleotides match TRBD2. This CDR3 is built from 15 residues. Trimming removed 4 bases from V and 0 bases from J; junction bases left unmatched: 2. Germline CDR1 WSHSY, CDR2 SAAADI.

The chain joins TRBV4-3 to TRBJ1-6, with TRBD1 matching over 7 bases. The CDR3 is made up of 18 amino acids. Looked up from germline, CDR1 is LGHNA and CDR2 is YSLEER. Unmatched junction bases numbered 8, after V lost 0 bases and J lost 3 bases. The CDR3, as DNA: TGCGCCAGCAGCCAAGAAGCCTCAGGGGGTAGCTATAATTCACCCCTCCACTTT. Residues: CASSQEASGGSYNSPLHF.

This chain connects TRBV19 to TRBJ1-1; D might be TRBD1 (5 bases). The CDR3 is 12 residues long. The germline gives CDR1 LNHDA, CDR2 SQIVND (reference sequence). V was clipped by 3 bases and J by 5 bases, with 7 bases between them. The CDR3 here is CASSIKGTEAFF. CDR3 in DNA: TGTGCCAGTAGTATCAAGGGGACTGAAGCTTTCTTT.

V is TRBV5-4 and J is TRBJ2-7; perhaps TRBD1 as D (6 bases). Trimming pared 6 bases from V and 6 bases from J, leaving 13 bases between. The CDR3 has 12 amino acids. Germline V CDR1 and CDR2: SGHNT, YYREEE (reference sequence). The CDR3 spells CASTQGLGEQYF. DNA for the CDR3: TGTGCCAGCACCCAGGGGTTGGGCGAGCAGTACTTC.

Only one count was recorded for this clone. The chain carries TRBV10-3 and TRBJ1-6; D not resolved. Germline V lookup: CDR1 ENHRY, CDR2 SYGVKD. The V end lost 2 bases, the J end lost 2 bases, and 13 bases lay between the germline ends. This CDR3 contains 17 residues. The CDR3 DNA follows: TGTGCCATCAGTGAGGATGCAGGCAGGACCTATAATTCACCCCTCCACTTT. This codes for CAISEDAGRTYNSPLHF.

This sequence joins TRBV5-1 and TRBJ1-1; 7 bases map to TRBD1. CDR3 size: 13 residues. Trimming removed 4 bases from V and 4 bases from J; junction bases left unmatched: 4. Germline loops: CDR1 SGHRS, CDR2 YFSETQ. The CDR3 spells CASSDRVTTEAFF. For the CDR3, the DNA is TGCGCCAGCAGCGACAGGGTGACCACTGAAGCTTTCTTT.

This chain uses TRBV7-3 with TRBJ1-3; 7 bases map to TRBD1. The J segment lost 4 bases and the V segment lost 2 bases, leaving 5 bases of the junction unmatched. The germline CDR1 and CDR2 sequences are SGHTA and FQGTGA. This CDR3 spans 15 amino acids. CDR3: CASSLGGQLGNTIYF. In DNA, the CDR3 is TGTGCCAGCAGCTTAGGGGGACAGCTAGGAAACACCATATATTTT. Together with reference TRBV7-3 and TRBJ1-3, the CDR3 gives the full variable domain: GAGVSQTPSNKVTEKGKYVELRCDPISGHTALYWYRQSLGQGPEFLIYFQGTGAADDSGLPNDRFFAVRPEGSVSTLKIQRTERGDSAVYLCASSLGGQLGNTIYFGEGSWLTVV.

This chain uses TRBV19 with TRBJ1-2; a possible D gene is TRBD1 (5 bases). The CDR3 contains 15 residues. Trimming left V 9 bases short and J 0 bases short, with 17 bases between. Germline lookup yields CDR1 LNHDA and CDR2 SQIVND (reference sequence). The CDR3 nucleotides read TGTGCCAGCAAGTTAGAGGACATATCTAACTATGGCTACACCTTC. This gives the protein CASKLEDISNYGYTF.

The rearrangement links TRBV7-2 to TRBJ1-2; D remains ambiguous. The length of the CDR3 is 14 residues. Germline-derived CDR1 and CDR2 are SGHTA and FQGNSA. Deletions cut 2 bases from V and 1 base from J, with 8 bases between. CDR3 coding DNA: TGTGCCAGCAGCTTAAGCGTTTTTAACTATGGCTACACCTTC. It translates to CASSLSVFNYGYTF.

This clone appeared a few times. The V call is TRBV9, the J call TRBJ1-1; D might be TRBD1 (6 bases). Trimming stripped 2 bases from V and 3 bases from J, with 11 bases between. Germline lookup yields CDR1 SGDLS and CDR2 YYNGEE. CDR3 length: 14 residues. CDR3 sequence (DNA): TGTGCCAGCAGCGTTATGGCAGGGGACACTGAAGCTTTCTTT. This encodes CASSVMAGDTEAFF.

The chain recombines TRBV9 with TRBJ1-2; tentatively, D is TRBD1 (5 bases). CDR3 length equals 18 residues. The ends were cut back, 4 bases at V and 2 bases at J, with 24 bases in the middle. Per the germline V gene, CDR1 is SGDLS and CDR2 is YYNGEE. The CDR3 here is CASSPDLRGLDSNYGYTF. CDR3 bases: TGTGCCAGCAGCCCAGACTTAAGGGGCCTTGACTCCAACTATGGCTACACCTTC.

This chain connects TRBV19 to TRBJ1-5; 8 positions match TRBD1. The length of the CDR3 is 16 residues. Germline V gene data show CDR1 as LNHDA and CDR2 as SQIVND (reference sequence). J was trimmed by 1 base and V by 3 bases; bases with no gene match: 5. DNA for the CDR3: TGTGCCAGTAGTATTAGCCAGGGGGCGAGCAATCAGCCCCAGCATTTT. This gives the protein CASSISQGASNQPQHF.

The rearrangement uses TRBV14 and TRBJ1-3; D gene ambiguous. Trimming cost V 0 bases and J 5 bases, with 5 bases left between them. The CDR3 contains 13 residues. Germline loops: CDR1 SGHDN, CDR2 FVKESK. The CDR3 loop is CASSQDLRNTIYF. CDR3 in DNA: TGTGCCAGCAGCCAAGATCTAAGAAACACCATATATTTT.

This clone was seen just once. The V gene is TRBV6-6, the J gene TRBJ1-2, with a tentative D call TRBD1 (5 bases). The CDR3 runs 16 residues. Germline lookup yields CDR1 MNHNY and CDR2 SVGAGI (reference sequence). Deletions cut 2 bases from V and 4 bases from J, with 17 bases between. The chain's CDR3 is CASSYDGGGLVYGYTF. CDR3 coding DNA: TGTGCCAGCAGTTACGACGGCGGGGGACTTGTCTATGGCTACACCTTC.

The J gene is TRBJ2-3, the V gene TRBV11-2; D possibly corresponds to TRBD1 (5 bases). The CDR3 is made up of 13 amino acids. Germline CDR1 SGHAT, CDR2 FQNNGV. Trimming shortened V by 7 bases and J by 3 bases, and 11 bases separated the two germline ends. DNA of the CDR3: TGTGCCAGCAACAACCAGGGTACAGATACGCAGTATTTT. It specifies CASNNQGTDTQYF.

The CDR3 region has the DNA TGTGCCAGCTACTCAGGGGGTCAGAACACTGAAGCTTTCTTT. It codes for CASYSGGQNTEAFF. The chain has TRBV18 and TRBJ1-1; 7 bases align to TRBD1. The length of the CDR3 is 14 residues. CDR1 is KGHSH, CDR2 LQKENI, per germline. J gave up 1 base and V 7 bases, and 6 bases lay outside the gene matches.

This clone was seen a few times. This chain joins TRBV4-2 and TRBJ1-3, with TRBD1 identical over 8 bases. This CDR3 region has 15 residues. Germline loops: CDR1 LGHNA, CDR2 YNFKEQ. J was trimmed by 7 bases and V by 8 bases; bases with no gene match: 13. Here the CDR3 reads CASGIGQGGVNTIYF. As DNA, the CDR3 is TGTGCCAGCGGAATCGGACAGGGTGGGGTGAACACCATATATTTT.

The chain is built from TRBV18 and TRBJ1-5; tentative D call: TRBD1 (6 bases). Germline CDR1 is KGHSH and CDR2 is LQKENI. V lost 6 bases and J 3 bases, leaving 12 bases between the germline ends. The CDR3 has 14 residues. The CDR3 loop reads CASSLQGVNQPQHF. The DNA for the CDR3 is TGTGCCAGCTCTCTACAGGGTGTCAATCAGCCCCAGCATTTT.

The chain carries TRBV5-4 and TRBJ2-1; 10 positions agree with TRBD1. CDR3 length equals 15 residues. Germline values: CDR1 SGHNT, CDR2 YYREEE (reference sequence). Losses at the gene ends were 1 base for V and 7 bases for J; bases not matched to a gene: 5. CDR3 protein: CASSLTSDRGNEQFF. Written as DNA, the CDR3 is TGTGCCAGCAGCTTGACTTCGGACAGGGGGAATGAGCAGTTCTTC.

The V gene is TRBV7-2, the J gene TRBJ1-2; D call uncertain. From germline, CDR1 is SGHTA and CDR2 FQGNSA. Between the trimmed V and J ends, which lost 7 bases and 3 bases, there was a span of 15 bases. This CDR3 has 14 amino acids. The DNA of the CDR3 is TGTGCCAGCACCCCCCAGGCGGGAGACTATGGCTACACCTTC. It yields the protein CASTPQAGDYGYTF.

The rearrangement uses TRBV19 and TRBJ2-7; the match to TRBD1 covers 7 bases. V lost 5 bases to trimming and J lost 2 bases; unmatched junction nucleotides: 6. Germline CDR1 is LNHDA and CDR2 is SQIVND (reference sequence). The CDR3 runs to 14 residues. This CDR3 reads CASSLGQVTYEQYF. The CDR3 nucleotides are TGTGCCAGTAGTCTCGGACAGGTAACCTACGAGCAGTACTTC. Full variable domain (remainder filled in from reference TRBV19 and TRBJ2-7): DGGITQSPKYLFRKEGQNVTLSCEQNLNHDAMYWYRQDPGQGLRLIYYSQIVNDFQKGDIAEGYSVSREKKESFPLTVTSAQKNPTAFYLCASSLGQVTYEQYFGPGTRLTVT.

CDR3 region: CASSEKITRPTLNSPLHF. CDR3 nucleotides: TGTGCCAGCAGTGAAAAGATAACGAGGCCCACACTGAATTCACCCCTCCACTTT. The genes are TRBV6-1 and TRBJ1-6, with no clear D. This CDR3 is 18 amino acids long. Germline V gene lookup returns CDR1 MNHNS and CDR2 SASEGT. V was clipped by 2 bases and J by 7 bases, with 21 bases between them.

V and J are TRBV5-4 and TRBJ1-4, with 9 positions matching TRBD1. The CDR3 runs to 13 residues. The V gene's germline CDR1 is SGHNT and CDR2 YYREEE (reference sequence). J was trimmed by 13 bases and V by 4 bases; bases with no gene match: 8. For the CDR3, the DNA is TGTGCCAGCAGCCGTATTCCGGGACAGGGACTGTTTTTT. Translated, it gives CASSRIPGQGLFF.

V usage is TRBV4-3 and J usage is TRBJ1-4; 10 positions agree with TRBD1. The V segment lost 4 bases and the J segment 7 bases; nucleotides outside the gene matches: 12. CDR1 LGHNA and CDR2 YSLEER come from the germline V gene. The CDR3 contains 17 residues. The DNA for the CDR3 is TGCGCCAGCAGCCGTACCGGGACAGGGGCCAGGGGTGAAAAACTGTTTTTT. This gives the protein CASSRTGTGARGEKLFF.

This chain connects TRBV5-1 to TRBJ1-2; D gene unclear. V lost 1 base to trimming and J lost 4 bases, with 11 bases between them. Per germline, CDR1 SGHRS and CDR2 YFSETQ. The CDR3 is 14 amino acids. The CDR3 reads CASSLNEVGYGYTF. CDR3 coding DNA: TGCGCCAGCAGCTTGAATGAGGTTGGCTATGGCTACACCTTC.

This chain joins TRBV28 and TRBJ1-1; no clear D gene. Germline V CDR1 and CDR2: MDHEN, SYDVKM. The CDR3 contains 13 residues. The V and J ends lost 6 bases and 5 bases respectively, with 13 bases between them. The DNA of the CDR3 is TGTGCCAGCAGGGCGGCGTCGAGGACTGAAGCTTTCTTT. Its protein product is CASRAASRTEAFF.

The J gene is TRBJ1-3, the V gene TRBV30; 12 nucleotides match TRBD1. The CDR3 length is 15 residues. Unmatched junction bases numbered 5, after V lost 5 bases and J lost 3 bases. Germline V gives CDR1 GTSNPN, CDR2 SVGIG (reference sequence). The chain's CDR3 is CAWGRDRGLGNTIYF. CDR3 DNA: TGTGCCTGGGGGCGGGACAGGGGGCTTGGAAACACCATATATTTT.

The chain is built from TRBV7-2 and TRBJ2-1, with TRBD2 matching 12 bases. The CDR3 has 17 amino acids. Germline V gene lookup returns CDR1 SGHTA and CDR2 FQGNSA. With 7 bases clipped from V and 1 base from J, the junction kept 8 bases outside the gene matches. This chain's CDR3 is CASTQTSGGPSYNEQFF. Here the CDR3 DNA reads TGTGCCAGCACCCAGACTAGCGGGGGACCTTCCTACAATGAGCAGTTCTTC.

V usage is TRBV18 and J usage is TRBJ1-5; TRBD1 matches at 9 bases. Germline lookup yields CDR1 KGHSH and CDR2 LQKENI. There are 14 residues in the CDR3. Losses at the gene ends were 6 bases for V and 6 bases for J; bases not matched to a gene: 6. CDR3 in DNA: TGTGCCAGCTCTCTCCGGGACAGGGTTCAGCCCCAGCATTTT. Translating it yields CASSLRDRVQPQHF. Filled out from reference TRBV18 and TRBJ1-5, the complete variable domain reads NAGVMQNPRHLVRRRGQEARLRCSPMKGHSHVYWYRQLPEEGLKFMVYLQKENIIDESGMPKERFSAEFPKEGPSILRIQQVVRGDSAAYFCASSLRDRVQPQHFGDGTRLSIL.

V usage is TRBV6-6 and J usage is TRBJ1-4; D perhaps matches TRBD1 (5 bases). The CDR3 sequence is 14 residues long. Trimming took 6 bases from V and 1 from J, leaving 9 bases between them. Germline CDR1 reads MNHNY; CDR2 reads SVGAGI (reference sequence). The CDR3 loop is CASRAGGTNEKLFF. CDR3 DNA: TGTGCCAGCAGGGCGGGGGGAACTAATGAAAAACTGTTTTTT.